This T cell receptor beta chain was sequenced in a study of spatial heterogeneity in lung cancer. One entry per CDR3 protein, called by TCRdb with MiXCR from the 5' RACE reads. The sample has 45,000 to 50,000 distinct CDR3 sequences; over 9.5% are singletons. V was cut by 1 base and J by 5 bases, with 9 bases left in between. CDR1 is LGHNA, CDR2 YSLEER, per germline. The CDR3 length is 14 residues. Time point defined: blood at routine non-recurrence follow-up after resection. The genes are TRBV4-3 and TRBJ2-4; D tentatively fits TRBD1 or TRBD2 (6 bases each). The sample consisted of PBMCs, taken at follow-up. This clonotype originated in a male donor with early-stage non-small cell lung cancer. The CDR3 loop reads CASSQGGGQNIQYF. The CDR3 DNA is TGCGCCAGCAGCCAAGGAGGGGGGCAAAACATTCAGTACTTC.